The 14 T cell receptor beta chains below all came from one sample that was sequenced in a study of T-cell reconstitution after alpha-beta-depleted transplantation in children. Unique molecular identifiers were incorporated when the TCRbeta library was constructed. TCRdb called the PCR reads again in MiXCR, with one record for every CDR3 protein. The sample has about 980,000 distinct CDR3 sequences, about 26% seen once. Sequenced here: PBMCs, mostly from graft donor cells, sampled 360 days after TCRalphabeta/CD19-depleted stem cell transplant. Source of these receptors: a boy under three years old who had a stem cell transplant for SCID, so the T cells may come from the graft donor.

The chain couples TRBV12-3 or TRBV12-4 to TRBJ1-1, with a tentative D call TRBD1 (6 bases). The germline V and J ends were trimmed by 5 bases and 6 bases, with 22 bases remaining between them. The CDR3 extends over 16 amino acids. The chain's CDR3 is CASSPQGWGVSAEAFF. The CDR3 DNA is TGTGCCAGCAGTCCACAGGGTTGGGGTGTTTCGGCTGAAGCTTTCTTT.

This clonotype was observed a few times. The chain recombines TRBV20-1 with TRBJ2-1; D is undetermined. The CDR3 sequence is 13 residues long. Germline lookup yields CDR1 DFQATT and CDR2 SNEGSKA (reference sequence). Trimming left V 0 bases short and J 7 bases short, with 10 bases between. The CDR3 loop reads CSARDMLWNEQFF. As DNA, the CDR3 is TGCAGTGCTAGAGATATGTTATGGAATGAGCAGTTCTTC.

This clonotype was detected a few times. The chain joins TRBV20-1 to TRBJ2-5, with D tentatively TRBD2 (5 bases). The CDR3 contains 12 residues. With 6 bases removed from V and 2 bases from J, the gap between germline ends came to 10 bases. The V gene's germline CDR1 is DFQATT and CDR2 SNEGSKA (reference sequence). CDR3: CSATRVQETQYF. The DNA for the CDR3 is TGCAGTGCCACGCGGGTACAAGAGACCCAGTACTTC.

The chain carries TRBV12-3 or TRBV12-4 and TRBJ2-7, with D possibly matching TRBD2 (5 bases). The CDR3 runs 12 residues. Trimming cost V 5 bases and J 3 bases, with 8 bases left between them. CDR3 loop: CASSREGYEQYF. CDR3 coding DNA: TGTGCCAGCAGTCGAGAGGGCTACGAGCAGTACTTC.

The J gene is TRBJ2-1, the V gene TRBV6-2 or TRBV6-3; 9 bases match TRBD1. The V gene end was trimmed by 4 bases and the J gene end by 4 bases; junction bases not matched to a gene: 8. CDR1 and CDR2 from the germline V gene are MNHEY and SVGEGT. This CDR3 spans 16 amino acids. The CDR3 is CASSSPTGGKYNEQFF. CDR3 in DNA: TGTGCCAGCAGTTCCCCGACAGGGGGAAAGTACAATGAGCAGTTCTTC.

This clonotype turned up a few times. The V and J genes are TRBV4-1 and TRBJ2-1, with D possibly matching TRBD2 (6 bases). The V and J ends lost 3 bases and 2 bases respectively, with 11 bases between them. The CDR3 is 15 residues long. In germline, CDR1 is MGHRA, CDR2 YSYEKL. The CDR3 is CASSQGGEAYNEQFF. The CDR3 nucleotides are TGCGCCAGCAGCCAGGGCGGGGAGGCCTACAATGAGCAGTTCTTC.

The chain links TRBV20-1 to TRBJ1-1, with no clear D. The CDR3 totals 15 residues. V gave up 3 bases and J gave up 0 bases, with 14 bases separating them. The V gene's germline CDR1 is DFQATT and CDR2 SNEGSKA (reference sequence). In nucleotides, the CDR3 is TGCAGTGCTAGTGGGTACGGGCAGGTGAACACTGAAGCTTTCTTT. It translates to CSASGYGQVNTEAFF.

The CDR3, as DNA: TGCGCCAGCAGCTTGGCCGGGATCGAAGAAAAACTGTTTTTT. Residues: CASSLAGIEEKLFF. This chain joins TRBV5-1 and TRBJ1-4; no clear D gene. This CDR3 region has 14 residues. Germline CDR1 reads SGHRS; CDR2 reads YFSETQ. V shed 0 bases and J shed 8 bases, with 11 bases lying between them.

This clonotype was observed a handful of times. The chain employs TRBV20-1 and TRBJ2-5; maybe TRBD1 (6 bases). The CDR3 length is 13 residues. The germline gives CDR1 DFQATT, CDR2 SNEGSKA (reference sequence). Trimming took 5 bases from V and 5 from J, leaving 15 bases between them. CDR3 amino acids: CSAFQGSGETQYF. The DNA for the CDR3 is TGCAGTGCTTTTCAGGGGTCCGGGGAGACCCAGTACTTC.

The rearrangement links TRBV27 to TRBJ2-7, with D perhaps TRBD1 (5 bases). Germline V gene data show CDR1 as MNHEY and CDR2 as SMNVEV (reference sequence). Trimming cost V 6 bases and J 2 bases, with 17 bases left between them. CDR3 length: 15 amino acids. CDR3 coding DNA: TGTGCCAGCAGCCTCCTCGACAGACCGACCTACGAGCAGTACTTC. Its protein product is CASSLLDRPTYEQYF.

The chain joins TRBV14 to TRBJ2-1; maybe TRBD1 (5 bases). Germline CDR1 is SGHDN and CDR2 is FVKESK. The CDR3 is 15 residues long. V was clipped by 1 base and J by 6 bases, with 13 bases between them. CDR3 nucleotides: TGTGCCAGCAGCCAAGTTTCAGGGATTAGCAATGAGCAGTTCTTC. Amino acids: CASSQVSGISNEQFF.

V gene TRBV7-9 combines with J gene TRBJ2-7; D possibly corresponds to TRBD1 (5 bases). V was cut by 5 bases and J by 3 bases, with 20 bases left in between. This CDR3 contains 16 residues. Per germline, CDR1 SEHNR and CDR2 FQNEAQ (reference sequence). The DNA of the CDR3 is TGTGCCAGCAGCCGCGGTCATATAGACAGCCTCTACGAGCAGTACTTC. As protein: CASSRGHIDSLYEQYF.

This chain joins TRBV12-3 or TRBV12-4 and TRBJ2-1; 7 bases agree with TRBD1. The V and J ends lost 8 bases and 6 bases, in that order; junction bases with no gene match: 4. CDR3 length equals 12 residues. CDR3 DNA: TGTGCCAGCGGGACAGCCGTCAATGAGCAGTTCTTC. Protein product: CASGTAVNEQFF.

There are a few counts of this clonotype. V usage is TRBV6-1 and J usage is TRBJ2-5; 9 nucleotides line up with TRBD1. The V gene end was trimmed by 4 bases and the J gene end by 3 bases; junction bases not matched to a gene: 3. Germline assignment: CDR1 MNHNS and CDR2 SASEGT. CDR3 size: 14 residues. The CDR3 DNA reads as TGTGCCAGCAGTGCAGACAGGGGGAAAGAGACCCAGTACTTC. Amino acid sequence: CASSADRGKETQYF.